A selection of T cell receptor beta chains follows, all from one sample in a study of blood T cells in healthy people across ages. TCRdb processed the 5' RACE reads anew with MiXCR; each CDR3 protein has one entry. The sample contains around 1,700,000 distinct CDR3 sequences, 28% of which appear only once. Sequencing input: blood. These receptor sequences come from a woman aged 25 to 45 in good health. CDR3s include the opening cysteine and the closing phenylalanine or tryptophan. A D gene is named only where the DNA matches it firmly. Expanded clones get a size class; other rows say once, few or many, or leave the size out.

CDR3nt	CDR3aa	abundance	d_gene	v_gene	j_gene
TGCGCCAGCAGCTTGGGGGACCTTATTACACTCCGGGACAGGGGACTGACGGATGAGCAGTTCTTC	CASSLGDLITLRDRGLTDEQFF	few	TRBD1	TRBV5-1	TRBJ2-1
TGCGCCAGCAGCCAAGATCTAGATACGCAGTATTTT	CASSQDLDTQYF	many	.	TRBV4-1	TRBJ2-3
TGCGCCAGCAGCTTGGGTGCGGGGATCGGGTCGGGTGAGCAGTTCTTC	CASSLGAGIGSGEQFF	few	.	TRBV5-1	TRBJ2-1
TGTGCCACTTTGCACGGGCAAGAGACCCAGTACTTC	CATLHGQETQYF	.	.	TRBV24-1	TRBJ2-5
TGTGCCATCAGTTCGGGGGGGGGGGAGACCCAGTACTTC	CAISSGGGETQYF	.	TRBD2	TRBV10-3	TRBJ2-5
TGTGCCCACCGACTTATCACAGATACGCAGTATTTT	CAHRLITDTQYF	many	.	TRBV30	TRBJ2-3
TGCGCCAGCAGAGAGGGTCCCCACACAGATACGCAGTATTTT	CASREGPHTDTQYF	few	.	TRBV5-1	TRBJ2-3
TGCGCCAGCAACCCGGGACAGGGTTTCAATGAGCAGTTCTTC	CASNPGQGFNEQFF	.	TRBD1	TRBV5-1	TRBJ2-1
TGCAGCGTTGGAGTGGCGAATCAGCCCCAGCATTTT	CSVGVANQPQHF	many	.	TRBV29-1	TRBJ1-5
TGTGCCAGCAGGTCCCAGGGTTCTAGCAATCAGCCCCAGCATTTT	CASRSQGSSNQPQHF	.	.	TRBV7-2	TRBJ1-5
TGTGCCAGCAGTTGGGGACTCGGTAGGGGCGAGCAGTACTTC	CASSWGLGRGEQYF	few	.	TRBV6-2/TRBV6-3	TRBJ2-7
TGTGCCAGCAGTCCTTCCACGGGACGCAAAATGGCTTTCTTT	CASSPSTGRKMAFF	few	.	TRBV5-4	TRBJ1-1
TGCAGTGCCCCGGTCGCGGGAGGGGGAAGGGAGACCCAGTACTTC	CSAPVAGGGRETQYF	.	TRBD2	TRBV20-1	TRBJ2-5
TGTGCCAGTAGTGATCGGCAGTTCTATGGCTACACCTTC	CASSDRQFYGYTF	.	.	TRBV19	TRBJ1-2
TGTGCCAGCAGCCAAACTCATGCAACTAATGAAAAACTGTTTTTT	CASSQTHATNEKLFF	many	.	TRBV4-2	TRBJ1-4
TGTGCCAGGCCGGGACAGGGACGAGCGGGGGGTCCAGATACGCAGTATTTT	CARPGQGRAGGPDTQYF	.	.	TRBV10-1	TRBJ2-3
TGTGCCAGCAGTGCATCTCGGGGAGGCTCCTACGAGCAGTACTTC	CASSASRGGSYEQYF	.	.	TRBV6-1	TRBJ2-7
TGCGCCAGCAGCCTCCGAGGGGGGGGAGGGGATCAGCCCCAGCATTTT	CASSLRGGGGDQPQHF	.	.	TRBV4-1	TRBJ1-5
TGTGCCATCAACTCGAACGACAGGGGAGAGTATGGCTACACCTTC	CAINSNDRGEYGYTF	many	TRBD1	TRBV10-3	TRBJ1-2
TGTGCCAGCAGCGGGGAGGGGCGGGGGGACTACAATGAGCAGTTCTTC	CASSGEGRGDYNEQFF	many	TRBD2	TRBV12-3/TRBV12-4	TRBJ2-1
TGCAGTGCGGACACGGGACTCACAACAACTAATGAAAAACTGTTTTTT	CSADTGLTTTNEKLFF	.	.	TRBV20-1	TRBJ1-4
TGTGCCAGCAGCCATCAGGAACTAAACTATGGCTACACCTTC	CASSHQELNYGYTF	few	.	TRBV3-1	TRBJ1-2
TGTGCCAGCAGTTCGACAGGGAGTGCAACTAATGAAAAACTGTTTTTT	CASSSTGSATNEKLFF	.	TRBD1	TRBV28	TRBJ1-4
TGTGCCATCAGCCAGGGTGCGACTAATGAAAAACTGTTTTTT	CAISQGATNEKLFF	.	.	TRBV10-3	TRBJ1-4
TGTGCCAGCAGCCACAGAGCCCTAGCGGGTCACAATGAGCAGTTCTTC	CASSHRALAGHNEQFF	.	TRBD2	TRBV3-1	TRBJ2-1
TGCGCCGGCAGCCGGGGACAGGACAACTGTGGCTACACCTTC	CAGSRGQDNCGYTF	few	TRBD1	TRBV5-1	TRBJ1-2
TGCGCCAGCGGCCCTAACGCCGGGGGACAGACTAATGAAAAACTGTTTTTT	CASGPNAGGQTNEKLFF	.	TRBD1	TRBV4-3	TRBJ1-4
TGTGCCAGCAGTGATTCCGGGATACACACAGATACGCAGTATTTT	CASSDSGIHTDTQYF	many	.	TRBV6-4	TRBJ2-3
TGTGCCTGGAGTTCGCACGGACGCAATGAGCAGTTCTTC	CAWSSHGRNEQFF	few	.	TRBV30	TRBJ2-1
TGTGCCAGCAGCCGCTTAGTACGGGGGTCTAGCTATGGCTACACCTTC	CASSRLVRGSSYGYTF	.	.	TRBV7-2	TRBJ1-2
TGTGCCAGCAGTACCGGCGGCGACATACAAGATTATAGCACAGATACGCAGTATTTT	CASSTGGDIQDYSTDTQYF	.	.	TRBV7-3	TRBJ2-3
TGCGCCAGCAGCTTTCAGCGGGGGATCTACAATGAGCAGTTCTTC	CASSFQRGIYNEQFF	many	TRBD2	TRBV5-1	TRBJ2-1
TGCGCCAGCAGCCTAACGATCCGGGACGGGAACACTGAAGCTTTCTTT	CASSLTIRDGNTEAFF	.	.	TRBV5-1	TRBJ1-1
TGTGCCAGCAGTTTAGGCGGGGGGGCCTACGAGCAGTACTTC	CASSLGGGAYEQYF	many	TRBD2	TRBV7-2	TRBJ2-7
TGTGCCAGCAGCCCGACCGCCGGACTAGCGGGAGTAAGAGAGACCCAGTACTTC	CASSPTAGLAGVRETQYF	.	TRBD2	TRBV7-6	TRBJ2-5
TGTGCCAGCACCCAACCCGGGGAGAGAGGGAGGTGGGGTTCACCCCTCCACTTT	CASTQPGERGRWGSPLHF	.	.	TRBV28	TRBJ1-6
TGTGCCACCAGCAGAGATACGGGACAGGGGAGGAATGGCTGCACCTTC	CATSRDTGQGRNGCTF	few	TRBD1	TRBV15	TRBJ1-2
TGTGCCAGCACCCCGTCGGTGAATAGCAATCAGCCCCAGCATTTT	CASTPSVNSNQPQHF	.	.	TRBV6-6	TRBJ1-5
TGCGCCAGCAGCTTCTCAGCCGAAGAGACCCAGTACTTC	CASSFSAEETQYF	many	.	TRBV5-1	TRBJ2-5
TGCGCCAGCAGCCAAGAAGTATCGGGGATTTATGGCTACACCTTC	CASSQEVSGIYGYTF	many	.	TRBV4-1	TRBJ1-2
TGTGCCAGCTCAACCGGGACTAGGGGCAGCGAGCAGTACTTC	CASSTGTRGSEQYF	.	TRBD2	TRBV18	TRBJ2-7
TGCAGTGCTAGTTCCCCCGGGACTAGCACCCCCTACGAGCAGTACTTC	CSASSPGTSTPYEQYF	.	TRBD2	TRBV20-1	TRBJ2-7
TGTGCCAGCAGTATTTGGGGGCTGGGAACTGAAGCTTTCTTT	CASSIWGLGTEAFF	.	.	TRBV2	TRBJ1-1
TGCGCCAGCAGTCAGTACCAGGTCCCGGGAGAGACCCAGTACTTC	CASSQYQVPGETQYF	.	.	TRBV5-1	TRBJ2-5
TGTGCCATCAGTGAGTCCTCGGGGATGAGCTCCTACAATGAGCAGTTCTTC	CAISESSGMSSYNEQFF	few	.	TRBV10-3	TRBJ2-1
TGTGCCAGCGCCATCGCCGGGACAGGCTATGGCTACACCTTC	CASAIAGTGYGYTF	.	TRBD1	TRBV27	TRBJ1-2
TGCAGCGCAACACAGTTCCGGGAGGGTGGCGCAGATACGCAGTATTTT	CSATQFREGGADTQYF	once	TRBD2	TRBV29-1	TRBJ2-3
TGTGCCAGCAGCCAAGATCGGGGAGCCTACCAAGAGACCCAGTACTTC	CASSQDRGAYQETQYF	.	.	TRBV4-2	TRBJ2-5
TGTGCCAGCAGTTACTCCCCGGGAACAGGGGGCTACGAGCAGTTCTTC	CASSYSPGTGGYEQFF	.	TRBD1	TRBV6-5	TRBJ2-1
TGCAGTGCTAGAGGCGGAACCTTCTACGAGCGGTACTTC	CSARGGTFYERYF	.	.	TRBV20-1	TRBJ2-5
TGTGCCAGCACCGACCCCCGGGCCTCGGGAAACATTCAGTACTTC	CASTDPRASGNIQYF	.	.	TRBV7-9	TRBJ2-4
TGTGCGAGGAGAGGGGGGATGAACACTGAAGCTTTCTTT	CARRGGMNTEAFF	few	.	TRBV14	TRBJ1-1
TGTGCCAGCAGTTATCTCGGGTCTACTGAAGCTTTCTTT	CASSYLGSTEAFF	.	.	TRBV6-2/TRBV6-3	TRBJ1-1
TGTGCCAGCAGTACCCTTGGGGGCCCGGGGGAAAAACTGTTTTTT	CASSTLGGPGEKLFF	.	.	TRBV3-1	TRBJ1-4
TGTGCCAGCAGCCCGACAAGCAAGGGTTCACCCCTCCACTTT	CASSPTSKGSPLHF	.	.	TRBV3-1	TRBJ1-6
TGTGCCAGCAGTTACCCGGGACAGGGTTTGGTCGAGCAGTACTTC	CASSYPGQGLVEQYF	many	TRBD1	TRBV6-5	TRBJ2-7
TGTGCCAGCAGCGAGAGGACAGGGGGCTCAGCCAAAAACATTCAGTACTTC	CASSERTGGSAKNIQYF	many	TRBD1	TRBV5-6	TRBJ2-4
TGCGCCAGCAGCTCCGAAAGCAGGCGTACTAACTATGGCTACACCTTC	CASSSESRRTNYGYTF	few	.	TRBV5-1	TRBJ1-2
TGCAGTGCTACCGTCCCATCCGGGACATTTGCCACAGATACGCAGTATTTT	CSATVPSGTFATDTQYF	.	.	TRBV20-1	TRBJ2-3
TGTGCCAGCAGCTTACGAGACAGGGGGGCCTACAATGAGCAGTTCTTC	CASSLRDRGAYNEQFF	few	TRBD1	TRBV7-8	TRBJ2-1